The present entry profiles one TCR beta chain with its context. Authors' analysis steps: Counts of nucleated cells, estimated from reference gene primer amplification, were obtained. Data came from immunoSEQ multiplex PCR; TCRdb stores just in-frame clones and leaves some out. V and J calls and clone size come straight from that table; D and trimming were deduced from the DNA. The table records 9,500 to 13,000 clones, approximately 88% of them present only once. CDR1 and CDR2 from the germline V gene are SGHRS and YFSETQ. V dropped 1 base and J dropped 2 bases, with 19 bases sitting between them. The CDR3 is made up of 19 amino acids. This specimen belongs to a study of blood T cell repertoires in COVID-19. As for the study in general: Some COVID-19 samples were acute and others convalescent; all came from the United States, Italy and Spain. PBMCs, B-cell-depleted T cells, or T cells provided the cDNA or gDNA that made up the material.

Sequenced input: peripheral blood. This receptor was obtained from a human donor in a cohort sampled during active COVID-19. This chain uses TRBV5-1 with TRBJ2-6; D not resolved. CDR3 region: CASSLSVSSSLAGANVLTF. The CDR3 DNA is TGCGCCAGCAGCTTGTCTGTTAGCAGTTCCCTAGCTGGGGCCAACGTCCTGACTTTC.